Listed below are T cell receptor beta chains from one sample, sequenced in a study of blood T cell repertoires in COVID-19. Sequenced by immunoSEQ multiplex PCR; TCRdb stores in-frame clones only, minus some. The table includes around 370,000 clones, roughly 86% detected once. Sequencing used peripheral blood. Every receptor here comes from a woman between 65 and 79 years old with COVID-19, enrolled during active disease. The CDR3 runs from the conserved cysteine through the conserved F or W. D genes are given only for firm matches. For some rows the clone size is stated as once, few or many, or as a class when expanded; others skip it.

clone_size: .
d_call: .
v_call: TRBV7-2
j_call: TRBJ1-5
cdr3_aa: CASSLDYGEYQPQHF
cdr3_nt: TGTGCCAGCAGCTTAGACTACGGCGAGTATCAGCCCCAGCATTTT

clone_size: once
d_call: .
v_call: TRBV24-1
j_call: TRBJ1-1
cdr3_aa: CATSDSSGGNTEAFF
cdr3_nt: TGTGCCACCAGTGATTCCTCGGGGGGGAACACTGAAGCTTTCTTT

clone_size: .
d_call: TRBD1
v_call: TRBV5-5
j_call: TRBJ1-2
cdr3_aa: CASRRQGANYGYTF
cdr3_nt: TGTGCCAGCAGGCGACAGGGGGCTAACTATGGCTACACCTTC

clone_size: .
d_call: TRBD1
v_call: TRBV9
j_call: TRBJ1-3
cdr3_aa: CASSVEGAFGNTIYF
cdr3_nt: TGTGCCAGCAGCGTAGAGGGGGCATTTGGAAACACCATATATTTT

clone_size: .
d_call: .
v_call: TRBV5-5
j_call: TRBJ1-1
cdr3_aa: CASSFLQVPEAFF
cdr3_nt: TGTGCCAGCAGCTTCTTACAGGTACCTGAAGCTTTCTTT

clone_size: once
d_call: TRBD1
v_call: TRBV5-6
j_call: TRBJ1-2
cdr3_aa: CASSLGQGAYGYTF
cdr3_nt: TGTGCCAGCAGCTTGGGGCAGGGGGCCTATGGCTACACCTTC

clone_size: .
d_call: .
v_call: TRBV10-3
j_call: TRBJ1-6
cdr3_aa: CAIRGANSPLHF
cdr3_nt: TGTGCCATCAGAGGGGCCAATTCACCCCTCCACTTT

clone_size: .
d_call: .
v_call: TRBV9
j_call: TRBJ1-1
cdr3_aa: CASSPALANTEAFF
cdr3_nt: TGTGCCAGCAGCCCCGCCTTGGCGAACACTGAAGCTTTCTTT

clone_size: few
d_call: .
v_call: TRBV6-5
j_call: TRBJ1-2
cdr3_aa: CASSYAANYGYTF
cdr3_nt: TGTGCCAGCAGTTACGCAGCTAACTATGGCTACACCTTC

clone_size: .
d_call: .
v_call: TRBV3-1/TRBV3-2
j_call: TRBJ1-2
cdr3_aa: CASSQGAGRGYTF
cdr3_nt: TGTGCCAGCAGCCAAGGGGCAGGGCGAGGCTACACCTTC

clone_size: .
d_call: .
v_call: TRBV10-3
j_call: TRBJ1-4
cdr3_aa: CAISELAATNEKLFF
cdr3_nt: TGTGCCATCAGTGAGTTAGCAGCAACTAATGAAAAACTGTTTTTT

clone_size: .
d_call: .
v_call: TRBV29-1
j_call: TRBJ1-2
cdr3_aa: CSVEVLQGRYGYTF
cdr3_nt: TGCAGCGTTGAAGTTTTACAGGGCCGGTATGGCTACACCTTC

clone_size: .
d_call: TRBD1
v_call: TRBV7-2
j_call: TRBJ1-1
cdr3_aa: CASSRVGQPNTEAFF
cdr3_nt: TGTGCCAGCAGCCGCGTGGGACAGCCGAACACTGAAGCTTTCTTT

clone_size: .
d_call: .
v_call: TRBV7-2
j_call: TRBJ1-6
cdr3_aa: CASSSRGGENSPLHF
cdr3_nt: TGTGCCAGCAGCTCAAGGGGGGGGGAGAATTCACCCCTCCACTTT

clone_size: .
d_call: .
v_call: TRBV3-1/TRBV3-2
j_call: TRBJ1-3
cdr3_aa: CASSHCRTDSSGNTIYF
cdr3_nt: TGTGCCAGCAGCCATTGTAGGACGGACAGCTCTGGAAACACCATATATTTT

clone_size: .
d_call: .
v_call: TRBV27
j_call: TRBJ2-1
cdr3_aa: CASSFEGPSYNEQFF
cdr3_nt: TGTGCCAGCAGTTTTGAGGGTCCCTCCTACAATGAGCAGTTCTTC

clone_size: .
d_call: TRBD1
v_call: TRBV5-1
j_call: TRBJ1-1
cdr3_aa: CASSGGQGEAFF
cdr3_nt: TGCGCCAGCAGCGGGGGACAGGGGGAAGCTTTCTTT

clone_size: few
d_call: .
v_call: TRBV30
j_call: TRBJ1-5
cdr3_aa: CAWSFEGGNQPQHF
cdr3_nt: TGTGCCTGGAGTTTCGAGGGAGGCAATCAGCCCCAGCATTTT

clone_size: .
d_call: TRBD2
v_call: TRBV7-9
j_call: TRBJ2-3
cdr3_aa: CASSLVAGADTDTQYF
cdr3_nt: TGTGCCAGCAGCTTAGTAGCGGGGGCCGACACAGATACGCAGTATTTT

clone_size: .
d_call: .
v_call: TRBV29-1
j_call: TRBJ1-1
cdr3_aa: CSVGQFNTEAFF
cdr3_nt: TGCAGCGTCGGACAGTTCAACACTGAAGCTTTCTTT

clone_size: once
d_call: TRBD1
v_call: TRBV14
j_call: TRBJ1-2
cdr3_aa: CASSQGEQGGTYGYTF
cdr3_nt: TGTGCCAGCAGCCAAGGCGAACAGGGGGGAACCTATGGCTACACCTTC

clone_size: .
d_call: TRBD2
v_call: TRBV9
j_call: TRBJ2-7
cdr3_aa: CASSVGISGGYEQYF
cdr3_nt: TGTGCCAGCAGCGTAGGAATAAGCGGGGGCTACGAGCAGTACTTC

clone_size: .
d_call: .
v_call: TRBV7-9
j_call: TRBJ1-1
cdr3_aa: CASSLVRAPNTEAFF
cdr3_nt: TGTGCCAGCAGCTTAGTGCGGGCGCCGAACACTGAAGCTTTCTTT

clone_size: .
d_call: .
v_call: TRBV27
j_call: TRBJ1-5
cdr3_aa: CASRYSGISNQPQHF
cdr3_nt: TGTGCCAGCAGGTACAGCGGGATTAGCAATCAGCCCCAGCATTTT

clone_size: .
d_call: .
v_call: TRBV19
j_call: TRBJ1-2
cdr3_aa: CASSHGRVNPINYGYTF
cdr3_nt: TGTGCCAGTAGCCACGGGAGGGTCAACCCTATAAACTATGGCTACACCTTC

clone_size: .
d_call: TRBD1
v_call: TRBV2
j_call: TRBJ1-2
cdr3_aa: CASREITGGAGGYTF
cdr3_nt: TGTGCCAGCAGGGAAATAACAGGGGGCGCTGGTGGCTACACCTTC

clone_size: once
d_call: TRBD1
v_call: TRBV27
j_call: TRBJ2-7
cdr3_aa: CASSFAGTGVYEQYF
cdr3_nt: TGTGCCAGCAGTTTCGCCGGGACAGGGGTCTACGAGCAGTACTTC

clone_size: .
d_call: .
v_call: TRBV4-3
j_call: TRBJ2-1
cdr3_aa: CASSQEGRHNEQFF
cdr3_nt: TGCGCCAGCAGCCAAGAAGGCAGGCACAATGAGCAGTTCTTC

clone_size: .
d_call: .
v_call: TRBV29-1
j_call: TRBJ1-2
cdr3_aa: CSVVIADTSNYGYTF
cdr3_nt: TGCAGCGTTGTAATAGCGGACACATCTAACTATGGCTACACCTTC

clone_size: .
d_call: .
v_call: TRBV19
j_call: TRBJ1-5
cdr3_aa: CASSIVRVDEPQHF
cdr3_nt: TGTGCCAGTAGTATAGTGCGGGTAGATGAGCCCCAGCATTTT

clone_size: .
d_call: .
v_call: TRBV6-5
j_call: TRBJ2-1
cdr3_aa: CARGGGNNEQFF
cdr3_nt: TGTGCCAGAGGGGGGGGGAACAATGAGCAGTTCTTC

clone_size: once
d_call: .
v_call: TRBV14
j_call: TRBJ1-3
cdr3_aa: CASSQNHGKLTGNTIYF
cdr3_nt: TGTGCCAGCAGCCAAAATCACGGGAAGCTCACTGGAAACACCATATATTTT

clone_size: .
d_call: TRBD1
v_call: TRBV11-2
j_call: TRBJ1-1
cdr3_aa: CASSSRQGRGTEAFF
cdr3_nt: TGTGCCAGCAGCTCCCGACAGGGGCGAGGGACTGAAGCTTTCTTT

clone_size: .
d_call: TRBD1
v_call: TRBV9
j_call: TRBJ1-1
cdr3_aa: CASSGQGENTEAFF
cdr3_nt: TGTGCCAGCAGCGGCCAGGGGGAAAACACTGAAGCTTTCTTT

clone_size: .
d_call: TRBD1
v_call: TRBV13
j_call: TRBJ2-7
cdr3_aa: CASTPKGRGPREQYF
cdr3_nt: TGTGCCAGCACCCCCAAGGGCAGGGGGCCTCGGGAGCAGTACTTC

clone_size: .
d_call: .
v_call: TRBV12-1
j_call: TRBJ2-2
cdr3_aa: CASSSGTGGRTGELFF
cdr3_nt: TGTGCCAGCAGCTCTGGGACAGGGGGTCGGACCGGGGAGCTGTTTTTT

clone_size: once
d_call: TRBD1
v_call: TRBV18
j_call: TRBJ1-1
cdr3_aa: CASSPQGANTEAFF
cdr3_nt: TGTGCCAGCTCCCCACAGGGGGCGAACACTGAAGCTTTCTTT

clone_size: .
d_call: TRBD1
v_call: TRBV7-2
j_call: TRBJ1-2
cdr3_aa: CASSPGQGVSSTF
cdr3_nt: TGTGCCAGCAGCCCGGGACAGGGGGTATCCTCCACCTTC

clone_size: once
d_call: TRBD2
v_call: TRBV6-2/TRBV6-3
j_call: TRBJ2-3
cdr3_aa: CASSYGLAVNTDTQYF
cdr3_nt: TGTGCCAGCAGTTACGGGCTAGCGGTTAACACAGATACGCAGTATTTT